The sequence of this TCR delta chain was determined in a study of gamma-delta chains in newborns, infants, children. Study background: Microbial exposure reportedly drives polyclonal innate γδ T cell expansion after birth.

TCRdb redid clone calling on the reads using CATT. The table lists about 1,000 delta-chain clones, 0.84% of them singletons. The CDR3 totals 17 residues. Germline V CDR1 and CDR2: GEAIGNYY, EKD. In regard to this clone: This likely traces to a read error, being one base from a far larger clone.

The source of this sequence is a child in good health. The genes are TRDV2 and TRDJ1, with D hard to call. Sequenced input: blood. CDR3 region: CARDTVAGPKYTDKLIF. The DNA for the CDR3 is TGTGCCCGTGACACCGTGGCGGGGCCTAAGTACACCGATAAACTCATCTTT.